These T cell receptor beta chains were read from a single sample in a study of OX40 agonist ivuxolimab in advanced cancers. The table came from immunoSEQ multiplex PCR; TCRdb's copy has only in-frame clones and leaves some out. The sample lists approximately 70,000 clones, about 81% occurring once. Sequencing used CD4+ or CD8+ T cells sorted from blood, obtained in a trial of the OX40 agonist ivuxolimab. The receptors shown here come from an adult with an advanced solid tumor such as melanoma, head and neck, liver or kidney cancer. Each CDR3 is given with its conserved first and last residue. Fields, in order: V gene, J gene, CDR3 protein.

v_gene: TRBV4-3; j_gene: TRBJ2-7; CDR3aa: CASSHGTGTGTYEQYF
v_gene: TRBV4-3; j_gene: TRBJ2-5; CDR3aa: CASSLGRRETQYF
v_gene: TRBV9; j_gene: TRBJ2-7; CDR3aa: CASSAWVDGEQYF
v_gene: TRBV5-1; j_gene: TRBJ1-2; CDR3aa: CASTRLGKDYGYTF
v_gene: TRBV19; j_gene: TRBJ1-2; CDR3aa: CASSMRQLYGYTF
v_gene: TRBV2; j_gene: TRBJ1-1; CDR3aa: CASSDRRGPQAEAFF
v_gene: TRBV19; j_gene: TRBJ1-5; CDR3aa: CASSTAGGNQPQHF
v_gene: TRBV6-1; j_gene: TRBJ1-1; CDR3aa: CASSEDRATAAFF
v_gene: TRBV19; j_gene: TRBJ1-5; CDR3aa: CASKGGSSNQPQHF
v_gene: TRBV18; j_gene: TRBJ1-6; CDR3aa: CASSPQSGANDSPLHF
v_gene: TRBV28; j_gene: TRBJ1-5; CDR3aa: CAVPGQGVYSNQPQHF
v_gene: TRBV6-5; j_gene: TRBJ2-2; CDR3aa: CASRLASGIGELFF
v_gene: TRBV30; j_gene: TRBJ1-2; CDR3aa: CAWSPGGGYGYTF
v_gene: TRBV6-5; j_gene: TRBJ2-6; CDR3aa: CASSSGPSSGANVLTF
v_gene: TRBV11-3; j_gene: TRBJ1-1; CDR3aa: CASSSGMNTEAFF
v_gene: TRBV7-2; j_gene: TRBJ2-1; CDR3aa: CASSLAPQFYNEQFF
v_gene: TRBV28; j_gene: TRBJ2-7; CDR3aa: CASSKTGFTYEQYF
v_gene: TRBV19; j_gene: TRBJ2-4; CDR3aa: CASSVLPAKLAKNIQYF
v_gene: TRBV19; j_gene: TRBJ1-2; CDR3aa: CASTLGPTRNYGYTF
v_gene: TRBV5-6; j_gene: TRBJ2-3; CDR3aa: CASSLWLAGGPRTDTQYF
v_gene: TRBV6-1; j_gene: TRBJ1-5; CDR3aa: CASSSGLPNQPQHF
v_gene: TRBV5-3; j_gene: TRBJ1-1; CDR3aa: CARSSPGQGIMNTEAFF
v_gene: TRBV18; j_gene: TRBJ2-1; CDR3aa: CASSPPGVANEQFF
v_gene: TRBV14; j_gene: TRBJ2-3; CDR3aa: CASSRGERNTQYF
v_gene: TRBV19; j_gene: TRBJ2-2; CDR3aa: CASSIGGWDTGELFF
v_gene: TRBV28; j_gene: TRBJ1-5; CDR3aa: CASSVTQGSEHF
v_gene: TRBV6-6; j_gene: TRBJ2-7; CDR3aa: CASSYQAGAHEQYF
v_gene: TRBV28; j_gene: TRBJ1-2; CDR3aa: CASSLGGANGVDYGYTF
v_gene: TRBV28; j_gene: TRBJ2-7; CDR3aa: CASSSTLPEEYF
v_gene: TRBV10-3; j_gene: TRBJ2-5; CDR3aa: CAIGSSRDREETQYF